The 3 T cell receptor beta chains given below trace back to one sample, sequenced in a study of regulatory T cells in long-lasting Graves disease. iRepertoire HTBI primers and Arm-PCR of CDR3 regions built TCR beta libraries. Using its own MiXCR run on the multiplex PCR reads, TCRdb lists one record per CDR3 protein. Among fewer than 450,000 distinct CDR3 sequences, about 15% were seen once, and the ten largest hold around 7.6%. Specified time point: newly diagnosed GD, antithyroid drugs for less than 3 months. With RNA extracted from PBMCs as input, the TCR library was made. A further study also used this sample, focusing on T cells in Graves' hyperthyroidism and ophthalmopathy.

Sequencing used peripheral blood mononuclear cells (PBMCs), obtained at new diagnosis, from a patient treated with antithyroid drugs. The receptors shown here come from a woman in her 40s with Graves disease.

This clonotype was observed many times. The V call is TRBV28, the J call TRBJ2-3, with D tentatively TRBD2 (5 bases). Trimming removed 3 bases at V and 0 bases at J, with 10 bases between. The CDR3 loop spans 15 amino acids. Germline V gene data show CDR1 as MDHEN and CDR2 as SYDVKM. CDR3 coding DNA: TGTGCCAGCAGTTTTGCGGGCTATAGCACAGATACGCAGTATTTT. This gives the protein CASSFAGYSTDTQYF.

This clonotype has at least ten counts. This chain links TRBV28 with TRBJ2-7; 16 nucleotides agree with TRBD2. This CDR3 has 18 amino acids. Germline V gives CDR1 MDHEN, CDR2 SYDVKM. The trim removed 3 bases at V and 5 bases at J, leaving 10 bases unmatched. The CDR3 region is CASSFRDIGTSGRDEQYF. The CDR3 bases are TGTGCCAGCAGTTTCCGCGACATTGGGACTAGCGGGAGGGACGAGCAGTACTTC.

This clonotype was detected ten times or more. The rearrangement uses TRBV19 and TRBJ2-7; TRBD2 matches at 7 bases. Germline V CDR1 and CDR2: LNHDA, SQIVND (reference sequence). CDR3 size: 15 residues. V trimming: 1 base; J trimming: 1 base; junction bases outside the gene matches: 4. CDR3 amino acids: CASSIAGRSSYEQYF. CDR3 nucleotides: TGTGCCAGTAGTATAGCCGGGAGGTCTTCCTACGAGCAGTACTTC.